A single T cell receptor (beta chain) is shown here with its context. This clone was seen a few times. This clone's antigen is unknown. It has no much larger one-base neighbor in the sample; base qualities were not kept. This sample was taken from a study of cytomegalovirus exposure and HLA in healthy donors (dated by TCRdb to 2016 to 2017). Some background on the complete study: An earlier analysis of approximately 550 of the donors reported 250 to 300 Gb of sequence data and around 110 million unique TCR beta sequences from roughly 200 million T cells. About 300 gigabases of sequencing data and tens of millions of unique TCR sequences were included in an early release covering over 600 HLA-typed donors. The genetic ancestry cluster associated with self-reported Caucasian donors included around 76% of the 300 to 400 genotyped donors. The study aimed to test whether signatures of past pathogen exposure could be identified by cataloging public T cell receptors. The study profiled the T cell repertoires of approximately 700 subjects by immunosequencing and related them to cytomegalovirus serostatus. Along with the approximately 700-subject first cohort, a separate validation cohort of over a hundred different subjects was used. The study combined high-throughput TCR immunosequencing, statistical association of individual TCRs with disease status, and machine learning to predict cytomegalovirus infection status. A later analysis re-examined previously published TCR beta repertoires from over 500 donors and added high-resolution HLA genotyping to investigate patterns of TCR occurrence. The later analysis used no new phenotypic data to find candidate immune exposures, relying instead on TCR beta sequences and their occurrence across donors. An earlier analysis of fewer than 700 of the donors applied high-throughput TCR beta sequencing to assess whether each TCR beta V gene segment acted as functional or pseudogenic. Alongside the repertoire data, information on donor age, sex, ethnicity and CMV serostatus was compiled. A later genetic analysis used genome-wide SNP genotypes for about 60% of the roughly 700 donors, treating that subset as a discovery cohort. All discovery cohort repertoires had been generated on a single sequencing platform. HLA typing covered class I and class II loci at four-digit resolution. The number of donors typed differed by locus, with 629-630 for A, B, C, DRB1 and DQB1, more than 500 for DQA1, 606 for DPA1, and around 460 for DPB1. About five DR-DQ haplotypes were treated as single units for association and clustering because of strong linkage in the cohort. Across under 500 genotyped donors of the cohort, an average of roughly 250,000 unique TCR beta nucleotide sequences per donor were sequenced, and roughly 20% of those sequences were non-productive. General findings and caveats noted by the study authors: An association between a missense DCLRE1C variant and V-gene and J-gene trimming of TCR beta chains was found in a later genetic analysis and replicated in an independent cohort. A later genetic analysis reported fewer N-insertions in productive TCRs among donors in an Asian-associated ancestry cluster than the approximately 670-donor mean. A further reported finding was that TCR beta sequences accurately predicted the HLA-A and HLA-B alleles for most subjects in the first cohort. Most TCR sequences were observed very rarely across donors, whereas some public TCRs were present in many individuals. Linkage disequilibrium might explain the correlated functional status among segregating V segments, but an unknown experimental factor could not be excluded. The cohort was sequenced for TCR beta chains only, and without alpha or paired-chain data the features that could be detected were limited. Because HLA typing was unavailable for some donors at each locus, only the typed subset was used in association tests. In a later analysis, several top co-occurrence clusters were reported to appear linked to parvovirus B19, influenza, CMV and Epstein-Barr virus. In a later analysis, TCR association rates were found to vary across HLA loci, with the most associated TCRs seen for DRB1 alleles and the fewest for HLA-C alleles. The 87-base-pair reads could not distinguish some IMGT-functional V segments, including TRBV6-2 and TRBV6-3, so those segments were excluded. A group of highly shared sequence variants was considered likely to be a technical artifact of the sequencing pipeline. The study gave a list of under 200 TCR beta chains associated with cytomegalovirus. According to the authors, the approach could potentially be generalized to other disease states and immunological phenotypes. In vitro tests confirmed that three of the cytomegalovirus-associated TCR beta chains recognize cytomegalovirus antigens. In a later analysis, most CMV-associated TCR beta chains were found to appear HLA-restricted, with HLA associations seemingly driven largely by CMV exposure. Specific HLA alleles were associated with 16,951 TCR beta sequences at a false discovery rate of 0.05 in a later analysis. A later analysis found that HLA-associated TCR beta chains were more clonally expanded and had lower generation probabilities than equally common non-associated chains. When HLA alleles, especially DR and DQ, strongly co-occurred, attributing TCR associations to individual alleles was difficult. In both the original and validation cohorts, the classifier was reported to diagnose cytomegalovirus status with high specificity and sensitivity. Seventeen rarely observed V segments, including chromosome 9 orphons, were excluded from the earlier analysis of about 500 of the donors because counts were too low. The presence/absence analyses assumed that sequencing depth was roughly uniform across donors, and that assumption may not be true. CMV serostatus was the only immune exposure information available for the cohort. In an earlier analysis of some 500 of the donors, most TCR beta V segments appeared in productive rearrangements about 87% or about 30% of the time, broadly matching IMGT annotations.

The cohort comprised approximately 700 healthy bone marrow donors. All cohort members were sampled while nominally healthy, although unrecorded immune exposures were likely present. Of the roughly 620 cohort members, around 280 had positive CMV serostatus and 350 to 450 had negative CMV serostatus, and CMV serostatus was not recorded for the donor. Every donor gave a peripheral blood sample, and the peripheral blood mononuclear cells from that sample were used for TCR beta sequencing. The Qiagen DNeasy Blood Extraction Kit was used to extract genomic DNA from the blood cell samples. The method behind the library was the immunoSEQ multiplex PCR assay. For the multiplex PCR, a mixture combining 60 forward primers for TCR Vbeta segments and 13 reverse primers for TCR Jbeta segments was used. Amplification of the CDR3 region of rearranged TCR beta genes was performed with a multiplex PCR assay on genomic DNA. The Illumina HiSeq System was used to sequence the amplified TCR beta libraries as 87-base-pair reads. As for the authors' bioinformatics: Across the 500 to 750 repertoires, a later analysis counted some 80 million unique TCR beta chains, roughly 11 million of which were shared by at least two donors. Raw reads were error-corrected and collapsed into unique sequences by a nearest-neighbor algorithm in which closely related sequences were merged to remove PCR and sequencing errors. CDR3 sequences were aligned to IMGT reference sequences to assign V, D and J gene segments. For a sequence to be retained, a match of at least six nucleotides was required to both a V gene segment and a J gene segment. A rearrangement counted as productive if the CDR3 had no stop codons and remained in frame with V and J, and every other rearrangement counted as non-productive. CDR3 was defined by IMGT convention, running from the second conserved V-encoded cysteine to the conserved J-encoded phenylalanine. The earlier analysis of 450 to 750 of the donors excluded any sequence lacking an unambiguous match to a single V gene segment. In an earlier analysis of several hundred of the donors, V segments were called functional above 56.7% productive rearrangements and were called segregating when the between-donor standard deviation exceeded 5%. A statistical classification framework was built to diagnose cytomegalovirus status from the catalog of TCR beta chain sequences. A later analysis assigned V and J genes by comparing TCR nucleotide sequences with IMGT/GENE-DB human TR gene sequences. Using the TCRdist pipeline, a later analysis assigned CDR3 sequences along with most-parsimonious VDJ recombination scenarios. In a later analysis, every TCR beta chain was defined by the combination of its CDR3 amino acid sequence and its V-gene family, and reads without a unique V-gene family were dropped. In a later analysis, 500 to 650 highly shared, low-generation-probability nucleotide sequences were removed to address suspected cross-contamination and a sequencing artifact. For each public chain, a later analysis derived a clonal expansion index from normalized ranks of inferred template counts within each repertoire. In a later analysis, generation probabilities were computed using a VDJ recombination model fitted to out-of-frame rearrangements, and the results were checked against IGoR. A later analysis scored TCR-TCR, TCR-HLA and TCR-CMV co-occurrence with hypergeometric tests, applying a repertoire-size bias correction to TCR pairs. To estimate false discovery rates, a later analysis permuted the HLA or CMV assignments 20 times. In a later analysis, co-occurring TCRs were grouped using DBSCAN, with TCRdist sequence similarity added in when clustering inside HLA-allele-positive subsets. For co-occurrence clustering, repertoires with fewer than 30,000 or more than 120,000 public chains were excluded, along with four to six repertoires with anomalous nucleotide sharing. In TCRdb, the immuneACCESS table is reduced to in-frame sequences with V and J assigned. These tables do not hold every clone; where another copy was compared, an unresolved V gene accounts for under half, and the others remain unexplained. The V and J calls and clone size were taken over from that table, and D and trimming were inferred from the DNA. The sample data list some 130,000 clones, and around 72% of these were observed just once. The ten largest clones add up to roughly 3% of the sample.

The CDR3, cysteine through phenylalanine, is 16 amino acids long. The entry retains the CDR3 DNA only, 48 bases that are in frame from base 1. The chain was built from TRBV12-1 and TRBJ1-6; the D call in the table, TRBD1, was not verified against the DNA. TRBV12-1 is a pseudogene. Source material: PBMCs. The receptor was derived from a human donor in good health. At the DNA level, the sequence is TGTGCCAGCAGCCTACAGGGGGATGATGGAAATTCACCCCTCCACTTT. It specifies CASSLQGDDGNSPLHF.